The entry below gives a single T cell receptor beta chain sequence along with its context. Its antigen is unknown. Libraries were prepared by immunoSEQ multiplex PCR; TCRdb keeps only in-frame clonotypes and omits some of them. The sample records over a million clones, around 78% being singletons. V lost 0 bases, J lost 11 bases, and 13 bases lay in between. CDR3 length: 14 amino acids. Germline V CDR1 and CDR2: LNHNV, YYDKDF (reference sequence). This entry is derived from a study of shared clonotypes between healthy human individuals. Study-wide results and limits: Generation of non-shared clonotypes was less probable than generation of clonotypes shared by all four donors.

All donors qualified as healthy HIV-negative adults and had experienced no recent acute infections or vaccinations. The receptor was derived from a man aged 18 to 30 in good health. Some clones in this sample may be carry-over from other donors' samples. The V and J genes are TRBV15 and TRBJ2-2; D is possibly TRBD2 (5 bases). Sequences were obtained from memory CD4+ T cells from PBMCs. As to subset: CD45RA-negative fraction. The CDR3 loop reads CATSRDRGKSELFF. The CDR3 nucleotides are TGTGCCACCAGCAGAGATCGAGGGAAATCCGAGCTGTTTTTT.